This TCR beta chain was sequenced in a study of T cells in Graves' hyperthyroidism and ophthalmopathy. Points from the study as a whole: The majority of expanded thyroid clonotypes above 0.001 also appeared in blood.

This clonotype has a count of ten or more. The antigen is not known. For ophthalmopathy patients, the Clinical Activity Score was at least 3 and the NOSPECS grade at least 4; duration was under 3 months. Trimming removed 4 bases at V and 1 base at J, with 14 bases between. In germline, CDR1 is SGHRS, CDR2 YFSETQ. The CDR3 sequence is 15 residues long. RNA transcripts provided the source from which TCR beta CDR3 regions were amplified. Carried out on the TCR CDR3, a first-round RT-PCR used the HTBI primer set. From the multiplex PCR reads, TCRdb called clonotypes with MiXCR, one entry per CDR3 protein. The sample consists of 620,000 or so distinct CDR3 sequences, about 15% of them appearing once.

Material for sequencing was blood. V is TRBV5-1 and J is TRBJ1-1; D not certain. The source of this sequence is a woman in her 50s with Graves' ophthalmopathy. CDR3 sequence (DNA): TGCGCCAGCAGCCTTGACCCCATCGGGAACACTGAAGCTTTCTTT. Its translation: CASSLDPIGNTEAFF.